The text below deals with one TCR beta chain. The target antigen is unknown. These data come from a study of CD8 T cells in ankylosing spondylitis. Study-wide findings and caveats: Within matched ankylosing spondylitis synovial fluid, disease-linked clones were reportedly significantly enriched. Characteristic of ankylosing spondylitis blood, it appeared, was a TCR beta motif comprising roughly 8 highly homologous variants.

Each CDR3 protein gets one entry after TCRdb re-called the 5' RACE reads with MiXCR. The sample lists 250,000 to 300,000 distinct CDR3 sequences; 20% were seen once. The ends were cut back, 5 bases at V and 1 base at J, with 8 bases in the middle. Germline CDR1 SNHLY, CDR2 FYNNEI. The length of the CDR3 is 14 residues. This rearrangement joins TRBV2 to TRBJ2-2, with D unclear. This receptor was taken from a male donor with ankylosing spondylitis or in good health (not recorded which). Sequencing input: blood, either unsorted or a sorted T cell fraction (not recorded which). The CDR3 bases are TGTGCCAGCAGTCCGGAGATGAACACCGGGGAGCTGTTTTTT. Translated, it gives CASSPEMNTGELFF.